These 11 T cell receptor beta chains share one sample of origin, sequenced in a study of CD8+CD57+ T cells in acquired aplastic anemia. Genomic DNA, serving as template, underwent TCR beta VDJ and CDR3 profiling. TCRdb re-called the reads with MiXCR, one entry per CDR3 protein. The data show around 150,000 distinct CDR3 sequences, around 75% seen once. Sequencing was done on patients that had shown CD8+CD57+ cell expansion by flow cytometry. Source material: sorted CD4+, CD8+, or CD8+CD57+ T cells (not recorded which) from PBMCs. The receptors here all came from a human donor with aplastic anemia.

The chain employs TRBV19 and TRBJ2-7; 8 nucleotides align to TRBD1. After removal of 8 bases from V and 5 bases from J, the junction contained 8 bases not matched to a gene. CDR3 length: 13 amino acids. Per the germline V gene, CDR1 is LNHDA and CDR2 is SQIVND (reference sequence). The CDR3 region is CASSRTGSDEQYF. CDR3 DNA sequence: TGTGCCAGTTCCAGGACAGGGTCGGACGAGCAGTACTTC.

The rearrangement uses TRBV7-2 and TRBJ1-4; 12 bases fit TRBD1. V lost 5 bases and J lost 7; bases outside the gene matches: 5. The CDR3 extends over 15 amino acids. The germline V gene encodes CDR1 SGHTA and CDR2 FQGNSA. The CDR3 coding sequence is TGTGCCAGCAGCACTGGGACAGGGGGCTCTGAAAAACTGTTTTTT. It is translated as CASSTGTGGSEKLFF.

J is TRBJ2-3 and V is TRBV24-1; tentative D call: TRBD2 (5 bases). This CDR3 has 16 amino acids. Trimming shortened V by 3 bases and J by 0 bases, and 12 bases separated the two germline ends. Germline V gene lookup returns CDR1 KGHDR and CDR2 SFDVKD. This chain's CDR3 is CATSDAGAESTDTQYF. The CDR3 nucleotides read TGTGCCACCAGTGATGCGGGCGCGGAAAGCACAGATACGCAGTATTTT.

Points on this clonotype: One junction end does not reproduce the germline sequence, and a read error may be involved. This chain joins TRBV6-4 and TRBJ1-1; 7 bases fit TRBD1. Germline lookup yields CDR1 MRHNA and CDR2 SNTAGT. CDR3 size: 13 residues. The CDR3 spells CASRDREITEAIF. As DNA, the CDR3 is TGTGCCAGTCGGGACAGAGAGATCACTGAAGCTATCTTT.

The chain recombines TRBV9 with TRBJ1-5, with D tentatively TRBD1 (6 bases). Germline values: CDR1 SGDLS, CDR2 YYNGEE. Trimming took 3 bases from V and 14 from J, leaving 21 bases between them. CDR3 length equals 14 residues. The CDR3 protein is CASSEGLAGGNEHF. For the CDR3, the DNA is TGTGCCAGCAGCGAAGGACTAGCGGGGGGCAATGAGCATTTT.

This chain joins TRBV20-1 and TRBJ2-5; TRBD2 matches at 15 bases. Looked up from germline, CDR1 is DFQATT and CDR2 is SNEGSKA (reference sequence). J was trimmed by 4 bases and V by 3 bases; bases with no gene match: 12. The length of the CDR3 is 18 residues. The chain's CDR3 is CSASGLAGGLGFGETQYF. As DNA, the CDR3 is TGCAGTGCTAGCGGACTAGCGGGGGGGCTTGGTTTTGGAGAGACCCAGTACTTC.

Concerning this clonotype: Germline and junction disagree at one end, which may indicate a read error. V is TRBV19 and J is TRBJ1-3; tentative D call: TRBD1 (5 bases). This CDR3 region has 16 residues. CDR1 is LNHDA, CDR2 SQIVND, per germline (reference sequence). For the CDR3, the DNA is TGTGCCGGTAGTATGGCAGGGAATGCTCCTGGAAACACCATATATTTT. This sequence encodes CAGSMAGNAPGNTIYF.

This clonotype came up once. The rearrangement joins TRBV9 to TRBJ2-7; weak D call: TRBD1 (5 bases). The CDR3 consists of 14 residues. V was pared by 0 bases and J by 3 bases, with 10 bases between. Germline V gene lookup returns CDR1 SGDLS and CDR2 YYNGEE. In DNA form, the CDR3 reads TGTGCCAGCAGCGTAGCGGCAGGGAACTACGAGCAGTACTTC. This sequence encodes CASSVAAGNYEQYF.

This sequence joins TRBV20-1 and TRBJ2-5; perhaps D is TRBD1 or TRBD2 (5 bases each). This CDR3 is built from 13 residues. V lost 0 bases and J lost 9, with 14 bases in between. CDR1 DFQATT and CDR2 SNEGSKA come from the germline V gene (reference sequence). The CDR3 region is CSARDGGFQAQYF. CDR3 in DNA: TGCAGTGCTAGAGATGGGGGTTTCCAGGCCCAGTACTTC.

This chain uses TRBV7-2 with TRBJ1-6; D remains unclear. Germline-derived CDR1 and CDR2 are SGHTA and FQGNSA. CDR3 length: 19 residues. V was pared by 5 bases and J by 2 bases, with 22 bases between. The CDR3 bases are TGTGCCAGCAGCCCCCTAGGCGGACGGGAGGTAGCCTATAATTCACCCCTCCACTTT. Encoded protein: CASSPLGGREVAYNSPLHF.

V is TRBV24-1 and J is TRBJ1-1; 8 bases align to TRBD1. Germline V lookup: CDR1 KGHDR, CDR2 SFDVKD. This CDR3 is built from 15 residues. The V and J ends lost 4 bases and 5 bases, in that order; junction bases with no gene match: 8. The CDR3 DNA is TGTGCCACCAGTGACCTGACAGGGGCGCAAACTGAAGCTTTCTTT. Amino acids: CATSDLTGAQTEAFF.